A single sample is the source of the 31 T cell receptor beta chains below, sequenced in a study of blood T cell repertoires in COVID-19. Clones were sequenced by immunoSEQ multiplex PCR, and TCRdb holds only the in-frame ones, with some missing. The sample includes approximately 160,000 clones, about 86% of them seen just once. Sequenced: peripheral blood. These receptors all stem from a woman older than 75 with acute or convalescent COVID-19.

This chain uses TRBV28 with TRBJ1-3, with D possibly being TRBD1 (5 bases). The germline gives CDR1 MDHEN, CDR2 SYDVKM. Trimming took 1 base from V and 4 from J, leaving 11 bases between them. This CDR3 is 15 amino acids long. This chain's CDR3 is CASSLYSRAGNTIYF. CDR3 coding DNA: TGTGCCAGCAGTTTATATAGCAGGGCCGGAAACACCATATATTTT.

This chain connects TRBV4-2 to TRBJ2-2; 9 bases agree with TRBD2. The CDR3 is 16 amino acids. The J segment lost 4 bases and the V segment lost 4 bases, leaving 7 bases of the junction unmatched. Germline V gene data show CDR1 as LGHNA and CDR2 as YNFKEQ. This CDR3 reads CASSPLAGEFTGELFF. The CDR3 DNA reads TGTGCCAGCAGCCCGTTAGCGGGAGAGTTCACCGGGGAGCTGTTTTTT.

The V and J genes are TRBV4-2 and TRBJ2-1; TRBD2 is a possible D gene (6 bases). Trimming took off 4 bases at V and 2 bases at J, with 15 bases between the two ends. CDR1 and CDR2 from the germline V gene are LGHNA and YNFKEQ. The CDR3 has 16 amino acids. CDR3 coding DNA: TGTGCCAGCAGCCCTCGCCCGGGACTCGCCTACAATGAGCAGTTCTTC. Its protein is CASSPRPGLAYNEQFF.

The gene calls are TRBV19 and TRBJ2-2; TRBD1 matches at 7 bases. Germline V gene lookup returns CDR1 LNHDA and CDR2 SQIVND (reference sequence). V was clipped by 3 bases and J by 1 base; unmatched bases: 5. The length of the CDR3 is 16 residues. Here the CDR3 DNA reads TGTGCCAGTAGTATCAGGAGGACAGGGAACACCGGGGAGCTGTTTTTT. Translated: CASSIRRTGNTGELFF.

On this clone: Additional DNA sequences in this sample encode the identical CDR3. The chain joins TRBV27 to TRBJ1-2; 8 nucleotides align to TRBD1. The CDR3 has 13 residues. J was trimmed by 5 bases and V by 2 bases; bases with no gene match: 1. Looked up from germline, CDR1 is MNHEY and CDR2 is SMNVEV (reference sequence). The CDR3 is CASSLGQGYGYTF. DNA of the CDR3: TGTGCCAGCAGTTTAGGACAGGGTTATGGCTACACCTTC.

The chain recombines TRBV7-2 with TRBJ2-1; 8 nucleotides agree with TRBD2. Trimming took 5 bases from V and 6 from J; bases not matched to a gene: 9. This CDR3 comprises 15 residues. From germline, CDR1 is SGHTA and CDR2 FQGNSA. The CDR3 nucleotides are TGTGCCAGCAGCCCGCCGCAGCGGGGGATCAATGAGCAGTTCTTC. This sequence encodes CASSPPQRGINEQFF.

This chain joins TRBV5-6 and TRBJ1-2; D remains unclear. The CDR3 runs 12 residues. Trimming left V 0 bases short and J 5 bases short, with 5 bases between. Germline loops: CDR1 SGHDT, CDR2 YYEEEE. CDR3 sequence reads: CASSLAGYGYTF. The CDR3 nucleotides read TGTGCCAGCAGCTTGGCCGGGTATGGCTACACCTTC. Complete variable domain (other parts from reference TRBV5-6 and TRBJ1-2): DAGVTQSPTHLIKTRGQQVTLRCSPKSGHDTVSWYQQALGQGPQFIFQYYEEEERQRGNFPDRFSGHQFPNYSSELNVNALLLGDSALYLCASSLAGYGYTFGSGTRLTVV.

The rearrangement joins TRBV3-1 (or the pseudogene TRBV3-2) to TRBJ2-3, with 8 bases identical to TRBD2. This CDR3 is built from 14 residues. V lost 4 bases to trimming and J lost 5 bases; unmatched junction nucleotides: 5. Germline CDR1 LGHDT, CDR2 YNNKEL (reference sequence). The CDR3 coding sequence is TGTGCCAGCAGCCCGGGGGGGAAAAAAGATACGCAGTATTTT. Translated: CASSPGGKKDTQYF.

This rearrangement joins TRBV12-5 to TRBJ1-5; TRBD1 agrees at 7 bases. Trimming took 1 base from V and 7 from J; bases not matched to a gene: 1. The CDR3 spans 13 residues. The V gene's germline CDR1 is LGHNT and CDR2 FRNRAP. DNA of the CDR3: TGTGCTAGTGGTTTGGGGGACAGCCAGCCCCAGCATTTT. This gives the protein CASGLGDSQPQHF. The full variable domain, with the rest looked up from reference TRBV12-5 and TRBJ1-5, is DARVTQTPRHKVTEMGQEVTMRCQPILGHNTVFWYRQTMMQGLELLAYFRNRAPLDDSGMPKDRFSAEMPDATLATLKIQPSEPRDSAVYFCASGLGDSQPQHFGDGTRLSIL.

The CDR3 nucleotides read TGCGCCAGCAGCCACCCAGTATTGGTAGCGGGGCGCACCGGGGAGCTGTTTTTT. As protein: CASSHPVLVAGRTGELFF. J is TRBJ2-2 and V is TRBV4-1; 8 bases align to TRBD2. The germline V gene encodes CDR1 MGHRA and CDR2 YSYEKL. V lost 3 bases and J lost 4; bases outside the gene matches: 13. The CDR3 covers 18 residues.

The rearrangement uses TRBV15 and TRBJ2-1; D gene ambiguous. Germline assignment: CDR1 LNHNV and CDR2 YYDKDF (reference sequence). The CDR3 totals 13 residues. The germline V and J ends were trimmed by 0 bases and 13 bases, with 13 bases remaining between them. CDR3: CATSRDRTYDQFF. The DNA of the CDR3 is TGTGCCACCAGCAGAGATAGAACTTACGATCAGTTCTTC.

The chain employs TRBV5-1 and TRBJ1-1; 11 bases match TRBD1. Unmatched junction bases numbered 7, after V lost 5 bases and J lost 10 bases. Germline V gene lookup returns CDR1 SGHRS and CDR2 YFSETQ. CDR3 length: 13 residues. The CDR3 bases are TGCGCCAGCAGTCCCGGGACAGGGGGTGGAGCTTTCTTT. Protein: CASSPGTGGGAFF.

This clone was counted once. The chain recombines TRBV18 with TRBJ2-5; D is perhaps TRBD2 (5 bases). V dropped 0 bases and J dropped 5 bases, with 13 bases sitting between them. The CDR3 length is 15 residues. Germline CDR1 reads KGHSH; CDR2 reads LQKENI. The chain's CDR3 is CASSPPNRGVETQYF. The CDR3 DNA follows: TGTGCCAGCTCACCACCGAACCGGGGAGTGGAGACCCAGTACTTC.

This clone was counted once. J is TRBJ2-7 and V is TRBV28; 7 bases are a match to TRBD2. Trimming removed 10 bases from V and 8 bases from J; junction bases left unmatched: 11. The germline gives CDR1 MDHEN, CDR2 SYDVKM. This CDR3 has 12 amino acids. As DNA, the CDR3 is TGTGCCACAGACGGGGACTACGTGAAGCAGTACTTC. It translates to CATDGDYVKQYF. Complete variable domain (other parts from reference TRBV28 and TRBJ2-7): DVKVTQSSRYLVKRTGEKVFLECVQDMDHENMFWYRQDPGLGLRLIYFSYDVKMKEKGDIPEGYSVSREKKERFSLILESASTNQTSMYLCATDGDYVKQYFGPGTRLTVT.

This chain links TRBV2 with TRBJ1-5; D uncertain. V was cut by 6 bases and J by 0 bases, with 12 bases left in between. Germline V gives CDR1 SNHLY, CDR2 FYNNEI. There are 15 residues in the CDR3. Written as DNA, the CDR3 is TGTGCCAGCAGAAAAACGGAGAGTAGCAATCAGCCCCAGCATTTT. Translated, it gives CASRKTESSNQPQHF.

This chain joins TRBV11-2 and TRBJ2-1; possibly TRBD2 for D (5 bases). Between the trimmed V and J ends, which lost 1 base and 7 bases, there was a span of 20 bases. The CDR3 spans 17 residues. CDR1 is SGHAT, CDR2 FQNNGV, per germline. CDR3 DNA sequence: TGTGCCAGCAGCTTAGGATACTCTCTCCGGGATCAAAATGAGCAGTTCTTC. It translates to CASSLGYSLRDQNEQFF.

The genes are TRBV6-5 and TRBJ2-2, with D perhaps matching TRBD1 (6 bases). The CDR3 runs 15 residues. V was pared by 5 bases and J by 6 bases, with 16 bases between. Germline CDR1 and CDR2: MNHEY and SVGAGI. CDR3 in DNA: TGTGCCAGCAGTAGGGGGAACCTAGGGGCCGGGGAGCTGTTTTTT. Protein product: CASSRGNLGAGELFF.

The J gene is TRBJ2-3, the V gene TRBV7-8, with D perhaps matching TRBD2 (7 bases). The CDR3 totals 14 residues. CDR1 and CDR2 (germline): SGHVS, FQNEAQ. Trimming removed 0 bases from V and 5 bases from J, with 9 bases in between. Here the CDR3 DNA reads TGTGCCAGCAGCTTAGCGGGGGGGCGAGATACGCAGTATTTT. Encoded protein: CASSLAGGRDTQYF.

The rearrangement links TRBV11-2 to TRBJ2-2, with D possibly matching TRBD1 (6 bases). The CDR3 is 13 amino acids. From germline, CDR1 is SGHAT and CDR2 FQNNGV. Trimming took 8 bases from V and 6 from J, leaving 13 bases between them. The CDR3 DNA follows: TGTGCCAGCGGAAAGGGGGACGCCGGGGAGCTGTTTTTT. Residues: CASGKGDAGELFF.

The chain joins TRBV13 to TRBJ1-6; TRBD1 agrees at 7 bases. The CDR3 is made up of 14 amino acids. The V and J ends lost 5 bases and 9 bases, in that order; junction bases with no gene match: 7. Germline V gives CDR1 PRHDT, CDR2 FYEKMQ (reference sequence). This CDR3 reads CASSHGQALSPLHF. As DNA, the CDR3 is TGTGCCAGCAGCCACGGACAGGCTCTTTCACCCCTCCACTTT.

With respect to this clone: This sample also contains other DNA sequences that code for the same CDR3. This chain uses TRBV19 with TRBJ1-1; 7 nucleotides match TRBD1. The CDR3 has 14 residues. Per the germline V gene, CDR1 is LNHDA and CDR2 is SQIVND (reference sequence). Trimming took 4 bases from V and 1 from J; bases not matched to a gene: 3. The CDR3 DNA sequence: TGTGCCAGTAGTAGACAGGGAAGGAACACTGAAGCTTTCTTT. Translating it yields CASSRQGRNTEAFF.

The gene calls are TRBV7-2 and TRBJ2-1; 9 positions match TRBD2. V gave up 1 base and J gave up 7 bases; unmatched junction bases: 8. Germline-derived CDR1 and CDR2 are SGHTA and FQGNSA. This CDR3 has 16 residues. This chain's CDR3 is CASSLGGGRARNEQFF. The CDR3 DNA follows: TGTGCCAGCAGCTTAGGAGGCGGGAGGGCCCGGAATGAGCAGTTCTTC.

The chain uses TRBV7-2 and TRBJ2-5; 9 bases fit TRBD2. The CDR3 sequence is 17 residues long. V trimming: 1 base; J trimming: 4 bases; junction bases outside the gene matches: 10. CDR1 and CDR2 from the germline V gene are SGHTA and FQGNSA. CDR3 sequence (DNA): TGTGCCAGCAGCTTAGTGGGCGGGAGGGGATTTGGAGAGACCCAGTACTTC. Residues: CASSLVGGRGFGETQYF. The complete variable domain, with remaining parts taken from reference TRBV7-2 and TRBJ2-5, reads GAGVSQSPSNKVTEKGKDVELRCDPISGHTALYWYRQSLGQGLEFLIYFQGNSAPDKSGLPSDRFSAERTGGSVSTLTIQRTQQEDSAVYLCASSLVGGRGFGETQYFGPGTRLLVL.

The chain employs TRBV7-9 and TRBJ1-1; TRBD1 might be the D (5 bases). Germline lookup yields CDR1 SEHNR and CDR2 FQNEAQ (reference sequence). The CDR3 is made up of 11 amino acids. The ends were cut back, 8 bases at V and 4 bases at J, with 8 bases in the middle. The CDR3 is CASRGTTEAFF. CDR3 coding DNA: TGTGCCAGCCGGGGGACCACTGAAGCTTTCTTT.

This clone was counted between two and nine times. The gene calls are TRBV5-1 and TRBJ1-6; D is perhaps TRBD1 (5 bases). Germline assignment: CDR1 SGHRS and CDR2 YFSETQ. V lost 0 bases and J lost 13, with 20 bases in between. The CDR3 length is 16 residues. The CDR3 loop is CASSLAVAGRRGPLHF. For the CDR3, the DNA is TGCGCCAGCAGCTTGGCCGTGGCGGGACGGAGGGGTCCCCTCCACTTT.

The chain links TRBV2 to TRBJ2-7; 7 bases are shared with TRBD1. J was trimmed by 2 bases and V by 6 bases; bases with no gene match: 7. The CDR3 is made up of 14 amino acids. The V gene's germline CDR1 is SNHLY and CDR2 FYNNEI. The CDR3 reads CASRIQGSTYEQYF. The CDR3 DNA sequence: TGTGCCAGCAGGATACAGGGGTCGACCTACGAGCAGTACTTC.

The CDR3 loop reads CATSRERSANYGYTF. The DNA for the CDR3 is TGTGCCACCAGCAGAGAACGGTCTGCTAACTATGGCTACACCTTC. V usage is TRBV15 and J usage is TRBJ1-2; D remains ambiguous. Germline V gene lookup returns CDR1 LNHNV and CDR2 YYDKDF (reference sequence). The CDR3 totals 15 residues. V was cut by 0 bases and J by 0 bases, with 8 bases left in between.

Concerning this clone itself: Other DNA sequences from this sample encode an identical CDR3 as well. The chain carries TRBV5-1 and TRBJ2-3; tentatively, D is TRBD1 (5 bases). Germline-derived CDR1 and CDR2 are SGHRS and YFSETQ. This CDR3 is built from 15 residues. Trimming removed 0 bases at V and 0 bases at J, with 8 bases between. The CDR3 here is CASSLVAGSTDTQYF. CDR3 DNA: TGCGCCAGCAGCTTGGTTGCAGGGAGCACAGATACGCAGTATTTT.

V gene TRBV18 combines with J gene TRBJ2-1; 11 bases map to TRBD1. The V segment lost 3 bases and the J segment 8 bases; nucleotides outside the gene matches: 9. CDR3 length: 16 amino acids. Germline CDR1 KGHSH, CDR2 LQKENI. CDR3 in amino acids: CASSPIPGQGVYEQFF. The CDR3 bases are TGTGCCAGCTCACCGATTCCGGGACAGGGGGTTTATGAGCAGTTCTTC.

The gene calls are TRBV6-1 and TRBJ1-5; 9 nucleotides match TRBD1. This CDR3 has 18 residues. CDR1 and CDR2 from the germline V gene are MNHNS and SASEGT. V lost 3 bases to trimming and J lost 0 bases; unmatched junction nucleotides: 9. The CDR3 region has the DNA TGTGCCAGCAGTGATCCTCCGGGACAGGGTTATAGCAATCAGCCCCAGCATTTT. Its translation: CASSDPPGQGYSNQPQHF.

The chain joins TRBV5-1 to TRBJ2-6; TRBD1 might be the D (5 bases). Germline-derived CDR1 and CDR2 are SGHRS and YFSETQ. V was cut by 3 bases and J by 4 bases, with 17 bases left in between. The CDR3 has 17 amino acids. This CDR3 reads CASSSLSRGVGANVLTF. CDR3 nucleotides: TGCGCCAGCAGCTCTCTCTCTAGGGGTGTCGGGGCCAACGTCCTGACTTTC. Based on the CDR3 plus reference TRBV5-1 and TRBJ2-6, the full variable domain is KAGVTQTPRYLIKTRGQQVTLSCSPISGHRSVSWYQQTPGQGLQFLFEYFSETQRNKGNFPGRFSGRQFSNSRSEMNVSTLELGDSALYLCASSSLSRGVGANVLTFGAGSRLTVL.